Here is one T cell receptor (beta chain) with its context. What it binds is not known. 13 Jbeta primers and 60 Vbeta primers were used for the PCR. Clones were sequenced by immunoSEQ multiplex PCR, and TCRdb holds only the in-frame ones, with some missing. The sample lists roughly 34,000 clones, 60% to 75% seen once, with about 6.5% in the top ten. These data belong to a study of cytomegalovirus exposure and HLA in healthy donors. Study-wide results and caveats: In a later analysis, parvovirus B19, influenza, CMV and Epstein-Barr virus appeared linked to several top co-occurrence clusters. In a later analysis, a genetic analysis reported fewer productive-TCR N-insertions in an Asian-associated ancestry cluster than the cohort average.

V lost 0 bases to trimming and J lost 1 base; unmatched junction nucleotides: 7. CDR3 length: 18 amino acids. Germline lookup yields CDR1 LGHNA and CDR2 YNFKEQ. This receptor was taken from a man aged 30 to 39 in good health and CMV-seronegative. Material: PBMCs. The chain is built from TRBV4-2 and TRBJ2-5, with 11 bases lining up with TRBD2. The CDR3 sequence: CASSQDSLAGGRQETQYF. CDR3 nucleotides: TGTGCCAGCAGCCAAGACTCCCTAGCGGGGGGACGCCAAGAGACCCAGTACTTC.